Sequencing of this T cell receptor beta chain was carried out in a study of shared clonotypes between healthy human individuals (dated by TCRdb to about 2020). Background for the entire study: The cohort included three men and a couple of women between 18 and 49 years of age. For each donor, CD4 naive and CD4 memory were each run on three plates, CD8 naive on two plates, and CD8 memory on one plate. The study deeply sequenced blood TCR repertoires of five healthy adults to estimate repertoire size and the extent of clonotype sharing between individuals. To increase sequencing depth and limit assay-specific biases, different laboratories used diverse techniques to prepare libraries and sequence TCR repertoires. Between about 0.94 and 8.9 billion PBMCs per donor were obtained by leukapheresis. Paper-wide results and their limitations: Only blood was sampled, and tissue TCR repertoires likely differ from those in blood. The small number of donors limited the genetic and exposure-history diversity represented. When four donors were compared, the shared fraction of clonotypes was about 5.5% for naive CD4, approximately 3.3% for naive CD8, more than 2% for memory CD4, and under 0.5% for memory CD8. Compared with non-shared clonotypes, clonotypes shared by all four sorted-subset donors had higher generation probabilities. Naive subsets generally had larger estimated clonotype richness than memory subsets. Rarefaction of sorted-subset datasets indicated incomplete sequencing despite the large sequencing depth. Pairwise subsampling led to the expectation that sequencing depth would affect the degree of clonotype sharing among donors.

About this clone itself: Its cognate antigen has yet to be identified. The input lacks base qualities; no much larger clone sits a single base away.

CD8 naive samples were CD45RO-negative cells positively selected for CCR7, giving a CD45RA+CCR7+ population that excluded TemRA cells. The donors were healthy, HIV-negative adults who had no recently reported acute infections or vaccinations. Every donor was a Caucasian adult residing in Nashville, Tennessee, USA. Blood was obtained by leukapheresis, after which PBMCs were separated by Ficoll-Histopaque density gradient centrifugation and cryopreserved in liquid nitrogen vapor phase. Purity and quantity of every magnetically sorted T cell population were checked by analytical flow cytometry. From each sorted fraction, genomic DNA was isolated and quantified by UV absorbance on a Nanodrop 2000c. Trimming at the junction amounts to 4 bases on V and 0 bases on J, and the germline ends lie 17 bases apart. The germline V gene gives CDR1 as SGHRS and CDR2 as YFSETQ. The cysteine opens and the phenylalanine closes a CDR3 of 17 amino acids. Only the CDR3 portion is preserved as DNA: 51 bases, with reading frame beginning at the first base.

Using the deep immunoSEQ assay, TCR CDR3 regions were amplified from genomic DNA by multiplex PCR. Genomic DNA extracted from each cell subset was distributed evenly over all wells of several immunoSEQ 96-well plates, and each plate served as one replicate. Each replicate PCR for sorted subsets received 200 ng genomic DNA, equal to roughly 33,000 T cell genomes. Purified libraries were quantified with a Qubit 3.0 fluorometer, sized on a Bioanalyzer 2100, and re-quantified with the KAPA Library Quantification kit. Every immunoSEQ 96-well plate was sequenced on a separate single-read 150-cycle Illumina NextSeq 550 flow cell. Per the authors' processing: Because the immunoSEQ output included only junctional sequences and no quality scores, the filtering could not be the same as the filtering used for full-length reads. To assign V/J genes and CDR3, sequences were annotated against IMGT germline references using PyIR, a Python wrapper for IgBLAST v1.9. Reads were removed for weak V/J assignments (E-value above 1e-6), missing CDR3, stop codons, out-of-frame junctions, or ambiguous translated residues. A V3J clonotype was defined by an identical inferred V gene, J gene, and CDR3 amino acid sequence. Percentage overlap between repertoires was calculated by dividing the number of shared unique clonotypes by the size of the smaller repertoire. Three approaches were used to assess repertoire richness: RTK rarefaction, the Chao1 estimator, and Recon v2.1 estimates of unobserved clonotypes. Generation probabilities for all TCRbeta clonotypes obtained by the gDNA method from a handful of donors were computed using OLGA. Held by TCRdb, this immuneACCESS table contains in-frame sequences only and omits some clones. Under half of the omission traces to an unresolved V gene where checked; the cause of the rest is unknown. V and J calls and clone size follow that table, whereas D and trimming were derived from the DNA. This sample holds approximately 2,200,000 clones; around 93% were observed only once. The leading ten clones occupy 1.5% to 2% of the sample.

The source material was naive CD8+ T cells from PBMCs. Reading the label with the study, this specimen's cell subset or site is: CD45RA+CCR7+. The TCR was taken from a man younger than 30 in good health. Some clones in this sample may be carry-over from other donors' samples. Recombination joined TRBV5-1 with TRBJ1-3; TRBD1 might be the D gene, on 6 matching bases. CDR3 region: CASSTRPGRGSGNTIYF. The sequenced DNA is TGCGCCAGCAGCACCCGTCCAGGCAGGGGCTCTGGAAACACCATATATTTT.